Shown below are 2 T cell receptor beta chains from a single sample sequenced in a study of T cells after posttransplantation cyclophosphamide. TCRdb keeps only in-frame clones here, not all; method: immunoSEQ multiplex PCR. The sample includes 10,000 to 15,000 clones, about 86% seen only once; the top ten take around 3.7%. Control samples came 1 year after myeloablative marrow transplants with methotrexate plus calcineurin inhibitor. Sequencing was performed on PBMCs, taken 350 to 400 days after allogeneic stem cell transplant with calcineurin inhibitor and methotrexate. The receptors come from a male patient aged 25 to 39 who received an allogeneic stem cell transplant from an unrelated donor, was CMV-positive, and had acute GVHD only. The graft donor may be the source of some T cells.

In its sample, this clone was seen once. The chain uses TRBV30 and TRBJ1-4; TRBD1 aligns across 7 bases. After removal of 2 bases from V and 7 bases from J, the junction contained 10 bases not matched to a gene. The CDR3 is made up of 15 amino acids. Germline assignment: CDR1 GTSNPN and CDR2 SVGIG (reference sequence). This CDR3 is CAWSQNRGSTEKLFF. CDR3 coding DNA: TGTGCCTGGAGTCAGAACAGGGGCTCGACTGAAAAACTGTTTTTT.

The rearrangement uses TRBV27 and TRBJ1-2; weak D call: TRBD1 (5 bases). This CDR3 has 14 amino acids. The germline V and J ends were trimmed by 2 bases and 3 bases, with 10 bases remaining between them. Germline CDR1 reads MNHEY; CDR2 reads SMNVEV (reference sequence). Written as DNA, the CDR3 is TGTGCCAGCAGTTTAAGGGGATGGGACTATGGCTACACCTTC. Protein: CASSLRGWDYGYTF.